This T cell receptor (beta chain) is from a study of cytotoxic CD8 clonotypes in ibrutinib-treated CLL. As for the study in general: Average yields of 255,043 productive templates and approximately 94,000 productive rearrangements characterized the samples. Study-wide findings and caveats: Under therapy, public clonotypes either contracted or stayed stable, and they were uncommon. Baseline levels were approached again at progression, after clonality had risen at ibrutinib response.

The intended depth for sequencing was 1 in 200,000 to 1 in 1 million T cells. Clones were sequenced by immunoSEQ multiplex PCR, and TCRdb holds only the in-frame ones, with some missing. The data contain some 200,000 clones, around 72% of them singletons. V was trimmed by 4 bases and J by 4 bases, leaving 15 bases between them. Germline V gene data show CDR1 as SGHRS and CDR2 as YFSETQ. There are 15 residues in the CDR3. Of note for this clone: What it recognizes is unknown.

The TCR sequence derives from a human donor with chronic lymphocytic leukemia. V is TRBV5-1 and J is TRBJ1-5; D may be TRBD1 (6 bases). The sample was PBMCs, taken after 24 months of ibrutinib treatment. For the CDR3, the DNA is TGCGCCAGCAGCACCCAGGGGCTAGTGAATCAGCCCCAGCATTTT. Its translation is CASSTQGLVNQPQHF.